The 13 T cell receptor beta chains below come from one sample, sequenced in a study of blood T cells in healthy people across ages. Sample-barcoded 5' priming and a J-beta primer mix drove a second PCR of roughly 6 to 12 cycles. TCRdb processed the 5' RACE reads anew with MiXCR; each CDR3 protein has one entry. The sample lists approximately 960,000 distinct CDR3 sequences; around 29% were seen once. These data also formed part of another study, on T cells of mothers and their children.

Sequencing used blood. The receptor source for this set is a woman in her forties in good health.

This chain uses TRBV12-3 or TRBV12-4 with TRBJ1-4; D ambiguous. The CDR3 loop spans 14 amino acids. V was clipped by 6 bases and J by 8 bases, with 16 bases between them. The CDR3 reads CASSPVEAGEKLFF. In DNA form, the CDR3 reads TGTGCCAGCAGCCCTGTGGAGGCGGGGGAAAAACTGTTTTTT.

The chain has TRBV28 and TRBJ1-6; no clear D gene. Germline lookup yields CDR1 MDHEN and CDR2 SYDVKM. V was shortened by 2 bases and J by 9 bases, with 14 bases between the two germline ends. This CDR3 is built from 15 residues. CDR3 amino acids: CASSLPASRGSPLHF. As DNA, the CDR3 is TGTGCCAGCAGTTTACCCGCTTCACGGGGTTCACCCCTCCACTTT.

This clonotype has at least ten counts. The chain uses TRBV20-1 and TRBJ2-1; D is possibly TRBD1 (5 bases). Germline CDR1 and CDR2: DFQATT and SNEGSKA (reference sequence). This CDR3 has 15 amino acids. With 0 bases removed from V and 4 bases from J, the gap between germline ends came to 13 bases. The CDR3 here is CSARDAGKLYNEQFF. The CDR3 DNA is TGCAGTGCTAGAGACGCAGGGAAATTATACAATGAGCAGTTCTTC.

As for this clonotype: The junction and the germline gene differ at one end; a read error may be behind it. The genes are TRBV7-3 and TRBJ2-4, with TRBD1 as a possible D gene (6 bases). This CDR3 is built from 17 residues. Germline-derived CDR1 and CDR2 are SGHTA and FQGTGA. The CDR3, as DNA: TGTGCCGGCTTAGCATGTTCCCACAGGGCTGGCAAAAACACTCAGTACTTC. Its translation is CAGLACSHRAGKNTQYF.

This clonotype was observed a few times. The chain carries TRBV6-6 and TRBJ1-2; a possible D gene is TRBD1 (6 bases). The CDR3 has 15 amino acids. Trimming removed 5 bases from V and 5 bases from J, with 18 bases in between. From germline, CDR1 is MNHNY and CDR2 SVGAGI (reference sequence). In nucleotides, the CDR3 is TGTGCCAGCAGTCAAACCCTGGACAGACAGTATGGCTACACCTTC. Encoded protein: CASSQTLDRQYGYTF.

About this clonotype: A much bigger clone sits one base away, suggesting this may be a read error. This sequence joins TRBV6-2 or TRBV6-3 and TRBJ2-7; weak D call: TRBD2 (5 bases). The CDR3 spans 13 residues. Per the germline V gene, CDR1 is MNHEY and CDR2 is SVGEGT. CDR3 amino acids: CASSSGSTYKQYF. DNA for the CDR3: TGTGCCAGCAGTTCGGGGAGCACCTACAAGCAGTACTTC.

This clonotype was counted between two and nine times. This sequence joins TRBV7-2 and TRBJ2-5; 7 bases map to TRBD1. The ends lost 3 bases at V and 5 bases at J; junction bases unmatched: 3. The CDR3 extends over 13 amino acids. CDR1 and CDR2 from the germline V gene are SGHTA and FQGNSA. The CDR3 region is CASSFRGYETQYF. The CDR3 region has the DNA TGTGCCAGCAGCTTCAGGGGGTACGAGACCCAGTACTTC.

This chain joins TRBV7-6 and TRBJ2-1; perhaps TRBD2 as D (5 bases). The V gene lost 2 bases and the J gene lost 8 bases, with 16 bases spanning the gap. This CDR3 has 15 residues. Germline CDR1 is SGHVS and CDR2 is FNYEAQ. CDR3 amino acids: CASSLPGRTHDEQFF. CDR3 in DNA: TGTGCCAGCAGCTTACCAGGCAGGACTCACGATGAGCAGTTCTTC.

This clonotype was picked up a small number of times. The CDR3 nucleotides read TGTGCCACCAGTGATCCCGCCGGGGATGGAAACATTCAGTACTTC. Encoded protein: CATSDPAGDGNIQYF. V usage is TRBV24-1 and J usage is TRBJ2-4; TRBD2 is a possible D gene (5 bases). Germline CDR1 KGHDR, CDR2 SFDVKD. Trimming took 3 bases from V and 6 from J, leaving 14 bases between them. This CDR3 region has 15 residues.

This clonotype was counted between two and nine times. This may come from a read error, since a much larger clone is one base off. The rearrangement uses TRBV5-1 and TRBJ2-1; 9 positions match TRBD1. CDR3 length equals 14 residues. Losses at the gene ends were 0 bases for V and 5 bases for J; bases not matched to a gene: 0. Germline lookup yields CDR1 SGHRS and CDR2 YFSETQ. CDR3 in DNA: TGCGCCAGCAGCTTGGGACAGGGGGACAATGAGCAGTTCTTC. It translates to CASSLGQGDNEQFF.

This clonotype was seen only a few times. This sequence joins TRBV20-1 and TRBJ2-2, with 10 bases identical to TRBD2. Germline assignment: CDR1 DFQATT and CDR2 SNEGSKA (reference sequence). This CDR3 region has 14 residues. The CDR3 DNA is TGCAACCAGCGGGGGGGCGCGAACACCGGGGAGCTGTTTTTT. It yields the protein CNQRGGANTGELFF.

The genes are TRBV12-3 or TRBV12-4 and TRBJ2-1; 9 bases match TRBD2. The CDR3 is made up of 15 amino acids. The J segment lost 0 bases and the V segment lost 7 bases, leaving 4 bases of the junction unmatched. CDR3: CASITSGRSYNEQFF. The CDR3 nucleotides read TGTGCCAGCATTACTAGCGGGCGCTCCTACAATGAGCAGTTCTTC.

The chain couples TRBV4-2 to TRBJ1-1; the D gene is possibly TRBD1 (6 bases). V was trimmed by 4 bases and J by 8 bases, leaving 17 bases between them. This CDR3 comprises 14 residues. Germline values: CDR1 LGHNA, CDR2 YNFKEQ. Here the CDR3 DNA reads TGTGCCAGCAGCCCACTCACAGGGCGAGCCGAAGCTTTCTTT. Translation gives CASSPLTGRAEAFF.